This passage covers 25 T cell receptor beta chains from one sample sequenced in a study of T cell responses to AZD1222 COVID-19 vaccine. Repertoires were generated with immunoSEQ multiplex PCR, while TCRdb's copy carries only in-frame clones and drops some. This repertoire shows roughly 150,000 clones, less than 90% found once; its top ten account for 5.5% to 8.5%. The source material was peripheral blood, sampled after recovery from COVID-19. Every receptor here comes from an adult who had recovered from COVID-19.

This sequence joins TRBV9 and TRBJ2-7, with TRBD1 matching 7 bases. Unmatched junction bases numbered 5, after V lost 2 bases and J lost 0 bases. CDR1 SGDLS and CDR2 YYNGEE come from the germline V gene. The CDR3 spans 15 residues. This CDR3 reads CASSVGTASSYEQYF. The CDR3 DNA reads as TGTGCCAGCAGCGTTGGGACAGCTAGCTCCTACGAGCAGTACTTC.

The chain couples TRBV19 to TRBJ2-3; D may be TRBD1 or TRBD2 (7 bases each). There are 14 residues in the CDR3. Germline V gives CDR1 LNHDA, CDR2 SQIVND (reference sequence). The V end was cut by 8 bases, the J end by 5 bases, with 17 bases between. CDR3 region: CASQRGGGRDTQYF. The CDR3 DNA is TGTGCCAGTCAACGAGGGGGCGGGAGAGATACGCAGTATTTT.

The rearrangement uses TRBV5-1 and TRBJ1-2; D is possibly TRBD1 (6 bases). V lost 4 bases and J lost 5, with 18 bases in between. Germline CDR1 reads SGHRS; CDR2 reads YFSETQ. The CDR3 loop spans 15 amino acids. The CDR3 region is CASSPGGAQGYGYTF. The CDR3 bases are TGCGCCAGCAGCCCGGGGGGCGCACAGGGATATGGCTACACCTTC.

The chain joins TRBV6-4 to TRBJ2-6; D possibly corresponds to TRBD2 (5 bases). The V end was cut by 3 bases, the J end by 1 base, with 10 bases between. The CDR3 has 16 amino acids. CDR1 is MRHNA and CDR2 is SNTAGT in the germline V gene. The CDR3 region is CASSESGQSGANVLTF. For the CDR3, the DNA is TGTGCCAGCAGTGAAAGCGGCCAGTCTGGGGCCAACGTCCTGACTTTC.

This clone was seen only a few times. The chain carries TRBV12-5 and TRBJ2-5; 11 bases match TRBD1. The junction had 6 bases not matched to a gene; V was cut back by 1 base and J by 2 bases. The germline V gene encodes CDR1 LGHNT and CDR2 FRNRAP. This CDR3 spans 17 amino acids. The CDR3 loop reads CASGLATGTGGQETQYF. The CDR3 region has the DNA TGTGCTAGTGGTTTGGCGACCGGGACAGGGGGTCAAGAGACCCAGTACTTC.

This clone is a singleton in its sample. This sequence joins TRBV12-5 and TRBJ1-2; 8 bases are a match to TRBD1. The junction had 9 bases not matched to a gene; V was cut back by 2 bases and J by 4 bases. Germline CDR1 LGHNT, CDR2 FRNRAP. This CDR3 region has 16 residues. Here the CDR3 reads CASGLKTGAYSYGYTF. The CDR3 nucleotides read TGTGCTAGTGGTTTGAAGACAGGGGCATATAGCTATGGCTACACCTTC.

This rearrangement joins TRBV7-3 to TRBJ2-7, with D perhaps TRBD1 (6 bases). The CDR3 loop spans 15 amino acids. The germline V gene encodes CDR1 SGHTA and CDR2 FQGTGA. V lost 0 bases, J lost 1 base, and 10 bases lay in between. The DNA for the CDR3 is TGTGCCAGCAGCTTAACTGGGGGCGGATCCTACGAGCAGTACTTC. Translation: CASSLTGGGSYEQYF.

The chain employs TRBV11-2 and TRBJ2-7; D not resolved. The germline V and J ends were trimmed by 1 base and 2 bases, with 12 bases remaining between them. Germline CDR1 and CDR2: SGHAT and FQNNGV. CDR3 length: 15 amino acids. The CDR3 DNA follows: TGTGCCAGCAGCTTAGTCGGACGGACCACCTACGAGCAGTACTTC. Amino acids: CASSLVGRTTYEQYF.

The rearrangement links TRBV25-1 to TRBJ1-5; D is perhaps TRBD1 (6 bases). V was clipped by 3 bases and J by 0 bases, with 9 bases between them. The germline V gene encodes CDR1 MGHDK and CDR2 SYGVNS. This CDR3 contains 15 residues. The CDR3 spells CASSDGTLSNQPQHF. The CDR3 coding sequence is TGTGCCAGCAGTGATGGGACACTTAGCAATCAGCCCCAGCATTTT.

J is TRBJ2-7 and V is TRBV19, with 7 bases matching TRBD2. There are 12 residues in the CDR3. Germline values: CDR1 LNHDA, CDR2 SQIVND (reference sequence). V shed 5 bases and J 7 bases; nucleotides not matched to a gene: 5. CDR3 nucleotides: TGTGCCAGTAGTGTGGGGGGGGAGGAGCAGTACTTC. Translated, it gives CASSVGGEEQYF.

The chain recombines TRBV19 with TRBJ1-2; D is perhaps TRBD1 (5 bases). V was cut by 7 bases and J by 8 bases, with 20 bases left in between. The CDR3 covers 14 residues. Germline values: CDR1 LNHDA, CDR2 SQIVND (reference sequence). The CDR3 DNA is TGTGCCAGTACCCCGAGGGAGAGGGGAGGAGGCTACACCTTC. It is translated as CASTPRERGGGYTF. Supplemented by reference TRBV19 and TRBJ1-2, the full variable domain reads DGGITQSPKYLFRKEGQNVTLSCEQNLNHDAMYWYRQDPGQGLRLIYYSQIVNDFQKGDIAEGYSVSREKKESFPLTVTSAQKNPTAFYLCASTPRERGGGYTFGSGTRLTVV.

J is TRBJ2-1 and V is TRBV7-3; a weak D match, TRBD2 (6 bases). The CDR3 extends over 15 amino acids. The germline gives CDR1 SGHTA, CDR2 FQGTGA. Trimming pared 5 bases from V and 4 bases from J, leaving 15 bases between. This chain's CDR3 is CASSLGGREYNEQFF. The DNA of the CDR3 is TGTGCCAGCAGCCTCGGGGGACGAGAGTACAATGAGCAGTTCTTC.

The V call is TRBV3-1 (or the pseudogene TRBV3-2), the J call TRBJ2-1, with D perhaps TRBD1 (5 bases). Germline V lookup: CDR1 LGHDT, CDR2 YNNKEL (reference sequence). V lost 10 bases and J 10 bases, leaving 14 bases between the germline ends. The CDR3 contains 11 residues. CDR3 sequence (DNA): TGTGCCACCGGATGGGGCATCGAGCAGTTCTTC. Protein sequence: CATGWGIEQFF.

This CDR3 is CASSLSSEQYF. In DNA form, the CDR3 reads TGTGCCAGCAGTTTATCGAGCGAGCAGTACTTC. This chain joins TRBV12-3 or TRBV12-4 and TRBJ2-7; no reliable D call. Trimming removed 2 bases at V and 6 bases at J, with 5 bases between. The CDR3 runs 11 residues.

This clone was seen once. The chain employs TRBV5-1 and TRBJ1-3; a weak D match, TRBD1 (6 bases). The CDR3 totals 16 residues. V was clipped by 2 bases and J by 2 bases, with 14 bases between them. CDR1 and CDR2 from the germline V gene are SGHRS and YFSETQ. The CDR3 loop reads CASSFNGQNPGNTIYF. The CDR3 coding sequence is TGCGCCAGCAGCTTCAACGGACAGAATCCTGGAAACACCATATATTTT.

The rearrangement uses TRBV18 and TRBJ2-7; D not certain. The V gene lost 6 bases and the J gene lost 0 bases, with 6 bases spanning the gap. This CDR3 has 12 residues. Germline lookup yields CDR1 KGHSH and CDR2 LQKENI. The DNA for the CDR3 is TGTGCCAGCTCGGGTAGCTCCTACGAGCAGTACTTC. Translating it yields CASSGSSYEQYF.

This CDR3 reads CASSETDYEQYF. The CDR3 DNA is TGTGCCAGCTCAGAGACAGACTACGAGCAGTACTTC. J is TRBJ2-7 and V is TRBV18, with a weak D call TRBD1 (5 bases). V lost 5 bases and J 3 bases, leaving 8 bases between the germline ends. This CDR3 has 12 residues. The germline gives CDR1 KGHSH, CDR2 LQKENI.

This clone is a singleton in its sample. The gene calls are TRBV5-1 and TRBJ2-3; no clear D. Trimming removed 0 bases from V and 2 bases from J, with 7 bases in between. The CDR3 has 14 amino acids. CDR1 and CDR2 from the germline V gene are SGHRS and YFSETQ. This CDR3 is CASSLVDNTDTQYF. In nucleotides, the CDR3 is TGCGCCAGCAGCTTGGTTGACAACACAGATACGCAGTATTTT.

The DNA for the CDR3 is TGTGCCAGCAGTGATACCCAACGGACTAATGAAAAACTGTTTTTT. Its translation is CASSDTQRTNEKLFF. V gene TRBV6-1 combines with J gene TRBJ1-4; no firm D call. Germline loops: CDR1 MNHNS, CDR2 SASEGT. The CDR3 extends over 15 amino acids. V lost 3 bases and J 2 bases, leaving 10 bases between the germline ends.

This chain uses TRBV2 with TRBJ2-7; D gene uncertain. In germline, CDR1 is SNHLY, CDR2 FYNNEI. The CDR3 has 13 amino acids. Trimming pared 6 bases from V and 1 base from J, leaving 10 bases between. In DNA, the CDR3 is TGTGCCAGCAGGGCAGGAAGATCCTACGAGCAGTACTTC. Translated, it gives CASRAGRSYEQYF.

The genes are TRBV7-2 and TRBJ1-2, with D perhaps matching TRBD1 (6 bases). The CDR3 consists of 15 residues. Trimming cost V 2 bases and J 7 bases, with 17 bases left between them. Germline-derived CDR1 and CDR2 are SGHTA and FQGNSA. The CDR3 DNA sequence: TGTGCCAGCAGCTTATCCTCAGGGGCCCTGGGTGGCTACACCTTC. Amino acid sequence: CASSLSSGALGGYTF.

The J gene is TRBJ2-2, the V gene TRBV2; TRBD2 might be the D (5 bases). Trimming removed 5 bases from V and 6 bases from J, with 10 bases in between. From germline, CDR1 is SNHLY and CDR2 FYNNEI. The CDR3 sequence is 13 residues long. In nucleotides, the CDR3 is TGTGCCAGCAGTCCGAGGGAATCCGGGGAGCTGTTTTTT. This encodes CASSPRESGELFF.

The chain has TRBV4-3 and TRBJ1-6, with no clear D. Germline V lookup: CDR1 LGHNA, CDR2 YSLEER. This CDR3 contains 16 residues. V was trimmed by 1 base and J by 4 bases, leaving 11 bases between them. The CDR3 reads CASSQGAVQYNSPLHF. In DNA, the CDR3 is TGCGCCAGCAGCCAAGGTGCCGTACAGTATAATTCACCCCTCCACTTT.

The CDR3 spells CASRDNSPLHF. The CDR3 nucleotides read TGTGCCAGCAGGGATAATTCACCCCTCCACTTT. The chain combines TRBV2 with TRBJ1-6; D is undetermined. Germline V CDR1 and CDR2: SNHLY, FYNNEI. This CDR3 contains 11 residues. V was shortened by 6 bases and J by 5 bases, with 2 bases between the two germline ends.

The genes are TRBV10-1 and TRBJ2-7; D is unresolved. From germline, CDR1 is WNHNN and CDR2 SYGVQD (reference sequence). Trimming stripped 3 bases from V and 0 bases from J, with 18 bases between. This CDR3 is built from 17 residues. CDR3 loop: CASSDNSLGDLSYEQYF. The CDR3, as DNA: TGCGCCAGCAGTGATAATTCTCTCGGAGATCTCTCCTACGAGCAGTACTTC.